The present T cell receptor (beta chain) was sequenced within a study of blood T cell repertoires in COVID-19. Study context: The analysed material was cDNA or gDNA that came from T cells, B-cell-depleted T cells, or PBMCs.

Generated by immunoSEQ multiplex PCR, the TCRdb table keeps only in-frame clones and is missing some. The table shows some 45,000 clones, with approximately 80% occurring only once. The germline V gene encodes CDR1 LGHDT and CDR2 YNNKEL (reference sequence). The CDR3 has 13 amino acids. V was clipped by 1 base and J by 4 bases, with 5 bases between them. The sample comprised peripheral blood. This clonotype was obtained from a man aged 65 to 85 with acute or convalescent COVID-19. V gene TRBV3-1 (or the pseudogene TRBV3-2) combines with J gene TRBJ1-5; D remains ambiguous. As DNA, the CDR3 is TGTGCCAGCAGCCAAGGGCAGAATCAGCCCCAGCATTTT. Translating gives CASSQGQNQPQHF.